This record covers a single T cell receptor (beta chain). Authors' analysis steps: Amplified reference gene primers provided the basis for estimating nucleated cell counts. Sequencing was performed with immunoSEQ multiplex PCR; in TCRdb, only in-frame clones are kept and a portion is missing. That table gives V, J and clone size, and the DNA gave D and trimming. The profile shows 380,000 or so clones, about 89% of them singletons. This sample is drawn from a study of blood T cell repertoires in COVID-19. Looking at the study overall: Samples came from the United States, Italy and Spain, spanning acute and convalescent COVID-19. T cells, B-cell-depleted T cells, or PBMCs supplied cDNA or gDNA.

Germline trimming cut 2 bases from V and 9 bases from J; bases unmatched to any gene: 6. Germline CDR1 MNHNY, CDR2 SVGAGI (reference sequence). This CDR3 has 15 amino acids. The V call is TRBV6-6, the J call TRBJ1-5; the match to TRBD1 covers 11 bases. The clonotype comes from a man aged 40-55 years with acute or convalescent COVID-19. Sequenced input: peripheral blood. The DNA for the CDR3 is TGTGCCAGCAGTTACAAGGGGGACAGGGGGGCGCCCCAGCATTTT. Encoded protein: CASSYKGDRGAPQHF.